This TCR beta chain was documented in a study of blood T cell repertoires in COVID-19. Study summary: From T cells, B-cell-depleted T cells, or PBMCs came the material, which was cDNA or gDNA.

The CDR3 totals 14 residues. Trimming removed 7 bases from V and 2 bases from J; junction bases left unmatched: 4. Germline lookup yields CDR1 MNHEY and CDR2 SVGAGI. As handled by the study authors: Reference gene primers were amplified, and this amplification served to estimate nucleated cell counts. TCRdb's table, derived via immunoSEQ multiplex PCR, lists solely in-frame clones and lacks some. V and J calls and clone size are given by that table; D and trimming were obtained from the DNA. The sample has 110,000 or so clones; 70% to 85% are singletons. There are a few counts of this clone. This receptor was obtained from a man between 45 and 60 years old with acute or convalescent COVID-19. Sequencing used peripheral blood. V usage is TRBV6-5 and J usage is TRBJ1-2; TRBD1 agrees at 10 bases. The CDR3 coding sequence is TGTGCCAGCACCCTGGGACAGGGGAACTATGGCTACACCTTC. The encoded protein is CASTLGQGNYGYTF.